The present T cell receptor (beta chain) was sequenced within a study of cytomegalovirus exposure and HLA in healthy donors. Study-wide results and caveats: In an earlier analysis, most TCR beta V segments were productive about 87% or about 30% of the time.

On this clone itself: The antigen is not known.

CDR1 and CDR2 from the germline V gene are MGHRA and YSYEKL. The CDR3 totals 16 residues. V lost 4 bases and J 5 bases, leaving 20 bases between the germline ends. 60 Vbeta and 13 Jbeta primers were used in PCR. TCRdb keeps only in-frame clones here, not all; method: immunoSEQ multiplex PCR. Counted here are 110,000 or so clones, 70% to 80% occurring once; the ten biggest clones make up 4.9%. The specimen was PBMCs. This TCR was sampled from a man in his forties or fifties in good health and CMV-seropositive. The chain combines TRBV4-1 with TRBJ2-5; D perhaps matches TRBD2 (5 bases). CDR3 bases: TGCGCCAGCAGCCGGCAAAGATGGGAGTTCGTCGAGACCCAGTACTTC. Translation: CASSRQRWEFVETQYF.